This T cell receptor (beta chain) was identified in a study of cytomegalovirus exposure and HLA in healthy donors. Comment on this clone: Its antigen is not identified.

Trimming took 0 bases from V and 6 from J, leaving 9 bases between them. The CDR3 spans 14 residues. Germline CDR1 reads PRHDT; CDR2 reads FYEKMQ (reference sequence). Findings of the study overall: In a later analysis, TCR association rates varied by HLA locus: DRB1 most, HLA-C fewest. The Asian-associated ancestry cluster reportedly had fewer N-insertions than the roughly 720-donor mean in a later analysis.

13 Jbeta primers and 60 Vbeta primers were used for the PCR. TCRdb's copy holds only in-frame clones and misses some; the assay was immunoSEQ multiplex PCR. This sample has tens of thousands of clones; around 73% occur once, and the top ten carry about 5.5%. The source is a man aged 50 or older in good health and CMV-seronegative. V is TRBV13 and J is TRBJ2-1; D is unclear. Sequencing was performed on PBMCs. CDR3 coding DNA: TGTGCCAGCAGCTTAGGCCCCCTGTCCAATGAGCAGTTCTTC. Translation: CASSLGPLSNEQFF.